This T cell receptor beta chain was obtained from a study of blood T cell repertoires in COVID-19. Clones were sequenced by immunoSEQ multiplex PCR, and TCRdb holds only the in-frame ones, with some missing. Of more than 150,000 clones listed, 80% to 90% were seen once; the top ten hold 4%. The CDR3 is made up of 13 amino acids. Germline V gene lookup returns CDR1 MDHEN and CDR2 SYDVKM. V lost 1 base to trimming and J lost 4 bases, with 4 bases between them. The sequencing sample was made of peripheral blood. V is TRBV28 and J is TRBJ1-4, with D uncertain. The receptor was isolated from a woman in her 70s with acute or convalescent COVID-19. The CDR3 region is CASSLSHNEKLFF. The CDR3 DNA reads TGTGCCAGCAGTTTATCCCATAATGAAAAACTGTTTTTT.